This T cell receptor (beta chain) was observed in a study of regulatory T cells in long-lasting Graves disease. The time point here: newly diagnosed GD, antithyroid drugs for less than 3 months. After RNA was extracted from PBMCs, the TCR library was made from it. This clonotype has a handful of counts. Trimming removed 1 base at V and 9 bases at J, with 10 bases between. This CDR3 spans 13 amino acids. Through Arm-PCR of CDR3 regions and iRepertoire HTBI primers, TCR beta libraries were built. TCRdb recomputed calls from the multiplex PCR reads with MiXCR, one row per CDR3 protein. The sample lists 420,000 or so distinct CDR3 sequences; 15% to 20% were seen once. The sample was also reused in another study, on T cells in Graves' hyperthyroidism and ophthalmopathy. That source reports: The HTBI primer set was used in a first-round RT-PCR of the TCR CDR3. Model-based prediction identified ophthalmopathy a median 6.5 months prior to its onset.

The source of this sequence is a woman aged 18-30 years with Graves disease. The chain has TRBV12-3 or TRBV12-4 and TRBJ2-4; D possibly corresponds to TRBD1 (5 bases). The sample consisted of peripheral blood mononuclear cells (PBMCs), taken at new diagnosis, from a patient treated with antithyroid drugs. CDR3 residues: CASSLGIQVIQYF. The CDR3 DNA reads TGTGCCAGCAGTTTAGGGATACAGGTCATTCAGTACTTC.